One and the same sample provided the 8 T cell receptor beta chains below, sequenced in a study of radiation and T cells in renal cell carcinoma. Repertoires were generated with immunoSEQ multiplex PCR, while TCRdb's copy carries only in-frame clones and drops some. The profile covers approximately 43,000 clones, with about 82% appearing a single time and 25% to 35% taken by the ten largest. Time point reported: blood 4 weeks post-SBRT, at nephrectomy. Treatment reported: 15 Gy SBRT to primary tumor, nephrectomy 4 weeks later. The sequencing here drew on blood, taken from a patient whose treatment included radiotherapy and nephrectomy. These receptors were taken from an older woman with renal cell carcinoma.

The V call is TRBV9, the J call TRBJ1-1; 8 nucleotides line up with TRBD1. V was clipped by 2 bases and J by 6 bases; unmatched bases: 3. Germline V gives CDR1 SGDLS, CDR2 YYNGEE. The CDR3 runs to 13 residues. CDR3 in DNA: TGTGCCAGCAGCGTTGACAGGGGTGCTGAAGCTTTCTTT. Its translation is CASSVDRGAEAFF.

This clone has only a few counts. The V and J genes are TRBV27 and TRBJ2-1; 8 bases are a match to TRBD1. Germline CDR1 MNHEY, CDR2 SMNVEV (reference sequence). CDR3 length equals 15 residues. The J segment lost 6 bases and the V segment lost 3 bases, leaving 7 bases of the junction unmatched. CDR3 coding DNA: TGTGCCAGCAGTTTTACCAGGGGGCGTCGCAATGAGCAGTTCTTC. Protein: CASSFTRGRRNEQFF.

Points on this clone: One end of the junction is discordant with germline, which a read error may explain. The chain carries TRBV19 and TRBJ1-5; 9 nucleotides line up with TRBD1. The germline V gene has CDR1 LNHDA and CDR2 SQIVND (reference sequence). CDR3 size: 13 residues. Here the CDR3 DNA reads TGTGCCAGTAGTATAGGCCCCTCACAGGGGGCCACTTTT. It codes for CASSIGPSQGATF.

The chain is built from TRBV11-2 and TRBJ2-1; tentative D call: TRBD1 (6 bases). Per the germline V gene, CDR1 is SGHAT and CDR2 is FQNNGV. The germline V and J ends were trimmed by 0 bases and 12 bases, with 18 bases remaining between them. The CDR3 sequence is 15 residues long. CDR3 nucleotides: TGTGCCAGCAGCTTAGATCTTTGGCAGGGGATCGCGCAGTTCTTC. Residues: CASSLDLWQGIAQFF.

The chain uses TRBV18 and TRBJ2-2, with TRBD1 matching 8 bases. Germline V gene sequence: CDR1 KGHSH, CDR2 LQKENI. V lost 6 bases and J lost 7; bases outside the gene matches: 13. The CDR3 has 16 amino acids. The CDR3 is CASSYSSAGGIGELFF. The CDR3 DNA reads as TGTGCCAGCTCCTACTCATCGGCAGGGGGCATCGGGGAGCTGTTTTTT.

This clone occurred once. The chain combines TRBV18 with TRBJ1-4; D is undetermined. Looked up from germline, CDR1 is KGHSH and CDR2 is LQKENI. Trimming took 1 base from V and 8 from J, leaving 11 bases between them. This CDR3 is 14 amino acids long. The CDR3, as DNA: TGTGCCAGCTCACCACTCGGGGTAGGCGAAAAACTGTTTTTT. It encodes CASSPLGVGEKLFF.

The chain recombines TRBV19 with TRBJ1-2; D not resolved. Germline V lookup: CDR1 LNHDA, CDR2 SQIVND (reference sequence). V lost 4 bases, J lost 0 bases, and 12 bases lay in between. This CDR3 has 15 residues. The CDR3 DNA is TGTGCCAGTAGTACCCCGGACGCAACTAACTATGGCTACACCTTC. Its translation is CASSTPDATNYGYTF.

In nucleotides, the CDR3 is TGTGCCAGTAGTCCAACGGGCCAGAGGACTGAAGCTTTCTTT. Its protein product is CASSPTGQRTEAFF. This sequence joins TRBV19 and TRBJ1-1; D not certain. The CDR3 loop spans 14 amino acids. V shed 5 bases and J shed 5 bases, with 15 bases lying between them. Germline CDR1 LNHDA, CDR2 SQIVND (reference sequence).